Presented here are 17 T cell receptor beta chains from one specimen sequenced in a study of spatial heterogeneity in lung cancer (dated by TCRdb to the late 2010s). Receptor amplification or capture employed 5' RACE. Sequencer: NextSeq 500. TCRdb passed the public sequencing reads through fastp at Q25 and MiXCR, retaining productive beta sequences. Here each entry gathers all rows of one CDR3 protein and keeps the most common genes and DNA. For this sample the table gives 40,000 to 50,000 distinct CDR3 sequences, of which under 12% were detected only once. The ten largest clones add up to 15% to 20% of the sample. The meaning of the sample's time point label: blood at routine non-recurrence follow-up after resection. The source was PBMCs, collected at follow-up. Source of these receptors: a female donor with early-stage non-small cell lung cancer.

This clonotype occurred a few times. CDR3 nucleotide sequence: TGTGCCAGCAGTGAACAGATTGGAGCTTTCTTT. Translated: CASSEQIGAFF. J is TRBJ1-1 and V is TRBV2; D uncertain. The CDR3 is 11 residues long. The V gene's germline CDR1 is SNHLY and CDR2 FYNNEI. With 2 bases removed from V and 10 bases from J, the gap between germline ends came to 8 bases.

The gene calls are TRBV20-1 and TRBJ2-7, with 8 bases fitting TRBD1. This CDR3 spans 14 amino acids. V was pared by 5 bases and J by 2 bases, with 8 bases of the junction left unmatched. Per germline, CDR1 DFQATT and CDR2 SNEGSKA (reference sequence). The CDR3: CSAYSGTGPYEQYF. In DNA, the CDR3 is TGCAGTGCTTACTCCGGGACAGGACCCTACGAGCAGTACTTC.

This clonotype came up many times. The chain is built from TRBV18 and TRBJ2-7, with a weak D call TRBD1 (6 bases). Germline CDR1 is KGHSH and CDR2 is LQKENI. V was shortened by 3 bases and J by 3 bases, with 21 bases between the two germline ends. The CDR3 length is 17 residues. For the CDR3, the DNA is TGTGCCAGCTCACCGAGTAATAACGACAGGCATCGCTACGAGCAGTACTTC. Its protein is CASSPSNNDRHRYEQYF.

The rearrangement links TRBV9 to TRBJ1-6; the D gene is possibly TRBD1 (6 bases). Trimming left V 4 bases short and J 6 bases short, with 14 bases between. CDR1 is SGDLS, CDR2 YYNGEE, per germline. CDR3 length: 15 residues. The CDR3 DNA reads as TGTGCCAGCAGCACCTCGCAGGGGCTTAATTCACCCCTCCACTTT. This sequence encodes CASSTSQGLNSPLHF.

This clonotype was detected many times. The chain carries TRBV5-5 and TRBJ2-5; D not resolved. Trimming pared 2 bases from V and 0 bases from J, leaving 5 bases between. The CDR3 covers 13 residues. Germline CDR1 SGHKS, CDR2 YYEKEE (reference sequence). DNA for the CDR3: TGTGCCAGCAGCTTAGAGAACCAAGAGACCCAGTACTTC. As protein: CASSLENQETQYF.

The CDR3 nucleotides read TGTGCCAGCAGTTACTTTCGGCTAGCGGGAGACTATGAGCAGTTCTTC. This codes for CASSYFRLAGDYEQFF. The genes are TRBV6-5 and TRBJ2-1, with TRBD2 identical over 10 bases. The CDR3 is 16 residues long. Germline lookup yields CDR1 MNHEY and CDR2 SVGAGI. Trimming at V came to 1 base and at J to 8 bases, leaving 8 bases not matched to a gene.

This clonotype was seen a few times. J is TRBJ1-5 and V is TRBV5-8, with D possibly TRBD1 on 5 matching bases. This CDR3 region has 18 residues. V lost 4 bases and J 5 bases, leaving 25 bases between the germline ends. Per germline, CDR1 SGHTS and CDR2 YDEGEE. Here the CDR3 reads CASSPGPGRLASYQPQHF. In DNA form, the CDR3 reads TGTGCCAGCAGCCCGGGCCCGGGACGCTTAGCATCCTATCAGCCCCAGCATTTT.

This clonotype showed up just a few times. The V call is TRBV3-1, the J call TRBJ2-7; D is unclear. V lost 3 bases to trimming and J lost 3 bases, with 6 bases between them. From germline, CDR1 is LGHDT and CDR2 YNNKEL (reference sequence). CDR3 size: 12 residues. CDR3 sequence reads: CASSHANYEQYF. CDR3 coding DNA: TGTGCCAGCAGCCACGCGAACTACGAGCAGTACTTC.

The chain carries TRBV5-1 and TRBJ2-7; tentatively, D is TRBD1 (6 bases). The CDR3 is made up of 14 amino acids. Trimming stripped 6 bases from V and 3 bases from J, with 16 bases between. Germline CDR1 reads SGHRS; CDR2 reads YFSETQ. Here the CDR3 reads CASTPPGHNYEQYF. CDR3 coding DNA: TGCGCCAGCACGCCCCCGGGACACAACTACGAGCAGTACTTC.

This clonotype was counted ten times or more. The chain couples TRBV30 to TRBJ2-2; 7 bases are a match to TRBD2. CDR1 is GTSNPN and CDR2 is SVGIG in the germline V gene (reference sequence). With V trimmed by 4 bases and J by 6 bases, 8 bases remained unmatched. The CDR3 loop spans 14 amino acids. This CDR3 is CAWTVASGAGELFF. Here the CDR3 DNA reads TGTGCCTGGACCGTAGCCAGCGGGGCCGGGGAGCTGTTTTTT.

This clonotype has at least ten counts. J is TRBJ1-3 and V is TRBV18; D perhaps matches TRBD1 (5 bases). Per germline, CDR1 KGHSH and CDR2 LQKENI. The V gene lost 4 bases and the J gene lost 0 bases, with 13 bases spanning the gap. The CDR3 runs to 16 residues. The CDR3 here is CASSLTQGSSGNTIYF. The CDR3 nucleotides read TGTGCCAGCTCACTGACCCAGGGAAGCTCTGGAAACACCATATATTTT.

The chain has TRBV6-2 or TRBV6-3 and TRBJ2-7; the D gene is possibly TRBD1 (5 bases). The CDR3 covers 12 residues. V dropped 5 bases and J dropped 6 bases, with 11 bases sitting between them. CDR1 and CDR2 (germline): MNHEY, SVGEGT. The CDR3 DNA follows: TGTGCCAGCAGTCAGAGCCAGGGCGAGCAGTACTTC. Translated, it gives CASSQSQGEQYF.

This clonotype was seen at least ten times. V and J are TRBV4-3 and TRBJ2-2; D unresolved. Looked up from germline, CDR1 is LGHNA and CDR2 is YSLEER. CDR3 length: 13 residues. V dropped 0 bases and J dropped 7 bases, with 6 bases sitting between them. The chain's CDR3 is CASSQDIVGELFF. The CDR3 coding sequence is TGCGCCAGCAGCCAAGATATTGTCGGGGAGCTGTTTTTT.

Written as DNA, the CDR3 is TGTGCCAGTGCCAAAGCCGGACAGCCCTACTATGGCTACACCTTC. Its translation is CASAKAGQPYYGYTF. The gene calls are TRBV28 and TRBJ1-2; TRBD1 is a possible D gene (6 bases). In germline, CDR1 is MDHEN, CDR2 SYDVKM. This CDR3 comprises 15 residues. Trimming pared 9 bases from V and 3 bases from J, leaving 20 bases between.

This clonotype has a count of ten or more. The chain carries TRBV24-1 and TRBJ2-5, with D possibly matching TRBD2 (6 bases). CDR1 is KGHDR, CDR2 SFDVKD, per germline. The CDR3 covers 16 residues. V lost 1 base to trimming and J lost 5 bases, with 16 bases between them. The chain's CDR3 is CATSDFGGPLTETQYF. The CDR3, as DNA: TGTGCCACCAGTGATTTCGGAGGGCCTTTGACGGAGACCCAGTACTTC.

This clonotype has only a few counts. This chain connects TRBV5-1 to TRBJ2-7; D call uncertain. Germline CDR1 is SGHRS and CDR2 is YFSETQ. The CDR3 covers 16 residues. Trimming cost V 1 base and J 3 bases, with 17 bases left between them. CDR3 in amino acids: CASSLQSGINIYEQYF. DNA of the CDR3: TGCGCCAGCAGCTTGCAGTCAGGCATCAACATCTACGAGCAGTACTTC.

This clonotype has a count of ten or more. The chain joins TRBV19 to TRBJ1-2; D is unresolved. V was clipped by 5 bases and J by 2 bases, with 6 bases between them. Germline-derived CDR1 and CDR2 are LNHDA and SQIVND (reference sequence). The CDR3 is made up of 12 amino acids. The CDR3 loop is CASSVLNYGYTF. For the CDR3, the DNA is TGTGCCAGTAGTGTACTCAACTATGGCTACACCTTC.